This TCR beta chain stems from a study of identical twins. Study outcomes and limitations: Carriage of fewer insertions was seen in abundant cord blood beta clonotypes, whereas memory repertoires showed none. Models underestimated out-of-frame TCR alpha sharing in monozygotic twins.

A universal primer binding site was introduced by template switching. The final cDNA contained unique molecular identifiers. TCRdb itself ran the 5' RACE reads through MiXCR, one entry per CDR3 protein. This table has about 720,000 distinct CDR3 sequences, 18% appearing once. This clonotype was counted only a few times. Antigen specificity is unknown. Between the trimmed V and J ends, which lost 6 bases and 6 bases, there was a span of 15 bases. Germline V lookup: CDR1 SGHTA, CDR2 FQGNSA. The CDR3 consists of 14 residues. The same sample was also used in a study of T cells expressing NK-cell markers. From that paper: Sorted CD3+CD56+NKG2C+, CD3+CD56+NKG2C- and CD3+CD56-NKG2C+ T cells provided the TCR beta repertoires.

Input material: PBMCs. The J gene is TRBJ1-5, the V gene TRBV7-2; D gene unclear. This clonotype was obtained from a woman younger than 35 in good health. In DNA form, the CDR3 reads TGTGCCAGCAGTCCCACTCGACGGGTTCAGCCCCAGCATTTT. Translated, it gives CASSPTRRVQPQHF.